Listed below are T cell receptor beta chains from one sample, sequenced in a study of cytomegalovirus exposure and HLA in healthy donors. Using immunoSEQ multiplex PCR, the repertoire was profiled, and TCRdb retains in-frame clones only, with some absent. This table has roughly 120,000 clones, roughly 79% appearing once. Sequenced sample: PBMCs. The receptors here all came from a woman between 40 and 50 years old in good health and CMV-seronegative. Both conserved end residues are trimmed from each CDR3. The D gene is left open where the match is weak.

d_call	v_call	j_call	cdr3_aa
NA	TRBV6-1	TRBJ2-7	ATRGLTGPLGEQY
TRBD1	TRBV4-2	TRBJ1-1	ASSPSTGERTEAF
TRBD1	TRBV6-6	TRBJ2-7	ASRRTGKTYEQY
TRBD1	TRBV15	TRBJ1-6	ATSRGDRFLSNSPLH
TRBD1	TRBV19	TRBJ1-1	ASSINRGTPNTEAF
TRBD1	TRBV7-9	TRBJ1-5	ASSLGTGASNQPQH
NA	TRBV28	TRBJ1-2	ASSLGSSVYGYT
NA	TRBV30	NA	AWSNGGESSYEQY
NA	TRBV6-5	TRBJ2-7	ASSYSQGYDYEQY
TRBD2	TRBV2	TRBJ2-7	ASTVSSGNTRNSYKQY
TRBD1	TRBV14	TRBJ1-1	ASSHRGTAFGGDTEAF
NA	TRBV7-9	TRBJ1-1	ASITQGRVNTEAF
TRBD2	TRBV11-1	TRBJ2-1	ASSSTGTSSYNEQF
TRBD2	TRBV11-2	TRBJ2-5	ASSLGRTSQETQY
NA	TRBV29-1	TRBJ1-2	SVVPRGTDYGYT